This entry is about one TCR beta chain. Its target is not known. Generated by immunoSEQ multiplex PCR, the TCRdb table keeps only in-frame clones and is missing some. The sample lists approximately 99,000 clones, approximately 93% occurring once. This sample is drawn from a study of OX40 agonist ivuxolimab in advanced cancers. Study in general: A mean age of around 66 years, range roughly 23 to 85, was recorded, and approximately 79% were male. Notes on the study in general: Blood T cells, both CD4+ and CD8+, expanded clonally by week 6 at 0.1 to 3.0 mg/kg.

With autoimmune disease history or systemic immunosuppression, patients were excluded. Germline loops: CDR1 SGHRS, CDR2 YFSETQ. V was pared by 0 bases and J by 7 bases, with 9 bases of the junction left unmatched. CDR3 size: 17 residues. Sequenced here: CD4+ or CD8+ T cells sorted from blood, sampled in a trial of the OX40 agonist ivuxolimab. The chain recombines TRBV5-1 with TRBJ1-6; TRBD1 matches 8 bases. This clonotype was obtained from an adult with an advanced solid tumor such as melanoma, head and neck, liver or kidney cancer. CDR3 amino acids: CASSLANRDRSNSPLHF. In DNA, the CDR3 is TGCGCCAGCAGCTTGGCAAACCGGGACAGGTCAAATTCACCCCTCCACTTT. The entire variable domain, with the rest obtained from reference TRBV5-1 and TRBJ1-6, is as follows: KAGVTQTPRYLIKTRGQQVTLSCSPISGHRSVSWYQQTPGQGLQFLFEYFSETQRNKGNFPGRFSGRQFSNSRSEMNVSTLELGDSALYLCASSLANRDRSNSPLHFGNGTRLTVT.